This entry features one T cell receptor (beta chain) sequence. Random hexamers served to reverse transcribe roughly 0.5 to 1 ug RNA. MiXCR was run by TCRdb on the immunoSEQ multiplex PCR reads, yielding one entry per CDR3 protein. Seen here are about 120,000 distinct CDR3 sequences, 90% to 95% observed once, and the top ten hold 0.093%. Trimming pared 1 base from V and 9 bases from J, leaving 14 bases between. Germline V gene lookup returns CDR1 SGHTA and CDR2 FQGNSA. This CDR3 has 14 residues. This specimen belongs to a study of CD8 T cells in Susac syndrome. Sequencing input: CD4+ T cells from PBMCs. This chain joins TRBV7-2 and TRBJ2-3; D perhaps matches TRBD1 (5 bases). This clonotype originated in a human donor with multiple sclerosis. This chain's CDR3 is CASSLGQGSGTQYF. The DNA of the CDR3 is TGTGCCAGCAGCTTAGGCCAGGGCTCGGGCACGCAGTATTTT.